The present TCR beta chain was sequenced within a study of early T cells in non-severe SARS-CoV-2 infection. At least ten counts were recorded for this clonotype. TCRdb called the 5' RACE reads again in MiXCR, with one record for every CDR3 protein. The sample holds more than 70,000 distinct CDR3 sequences, around 10% seen once. CDR3 size: 16 residues. Trimming stripped 6 bases from V and 0 bases from J, with 17 bases between. CDR1 and CDR2 from the germline V gene are MDHEN and SYDVKM. This TCR was sampled from an adult who was a healthcare worker with PCR-confirmed SARS-CoV-2 infection or an uninfected control (not recorded which). Sequenced material: whole blood, taken at baseline. This rearrangement joins TRBV28 to TRBJ1-2; D ambiguous. The CDR3: CASSKPARSANYGYTF. CDR3 bases: TGTGCCAGCAGCAAGCCTGCCAGATCAGCTAACTATGGCTACACCTTC.